The clone carrying this TCR beta chain was counted once. Its target is unknown. The source of the sample is a study of T cell responses to AZD1222 COVID-19 vaccine. Study-wide results and caveats: Unmutated regions of variants are reportedly targeted by nearly half of spike-specific TCRs. In a largely white British group with more females than males, clonal diversity was possibly underestimated. Two doses of AZD1222 preceded a rise in Spike-specific TCR breadth and depth.

With 5 bases clipped from V and 7 bases from J, the junction kept 11 bases outside the gene matches. The CDR3 loop spans 16 amino acids. Germline V gives CDR1 SGHTA, CDR2 FQGNSA. Profiled with immunoSEQ multiplex PCR; TCRdb holds only in-frame clones, not every one. This table holds some 200,000 clones, roughly 94% found once. The sample here was peripheral blood, taken 28 days after the second dose of the MenACWY control vaccine. This sequence originates from an adult who received the MenACWY meningococcal vaccine as a control. The V gene is TRBV7-2, the J gene TRBJ2-4, with TRBD2 identical over 10 bases. DNA of the CDR3: TGTGCCAGCAGCGCATTAGCGGGAGCGGGGGGGAACATTCAGTACTTC. Its protein product is CASSALAGAGGNIQYF.